This T cell receptor (beta chain) derives from a study of shared clonotypes between healthy human individuals. Trimming took 0 bases from V and 4 from J, leaving 4 bases between them. CDR3 length: 11 amino acids. Germline CDR1 and CDR2: DFQATT and SNEGSKA (reference sequence). Study observations and caveats: At large depth, rarefaction still showed sorted-subset sequencing to be incomplete.

Points on this clone: What it recognizes is unknown. The same CDR3 also results from other DNA sequences found in this sample.

This table comes from immunoSEQ multiplex PCR, and its TCRdb copy is limited to in-frame clones, with some not included. This sample carries approximately 320,000 clones, under 80% of them seen once, and the ten largest clones take 10%. This receptor was identified in a man aged 25-45 years in good health. Sequenced input: memory CD4+ T cells sorted from blood. As for subset: CD45RA-negative fraction. This chain links TRBV20-1 with TRBJ2-7, with D uncertain. In DNA form, the CDR3 reads TGCAGTGCTAGAGAGGTGTACGAGCAGTACTTC. Translation gives CSAREVYEQYF.